The present entry profiles one TCR beta chain with its context. Its antigen remains unidentified. With 4 bases clipped from V and 7 bases from J, the junction kept 12 bases outside the gene matches. The CDR3 sequence is 15 residues long. Per the germline V gene, CDR1 is SGHNT and CDR2 is YENEEA. The data stem from a study of radiotherapy plus CTLA-4 blockade in lung cancer. About the study: Patients showed objective responses in 18% of cases and disease control in around 30%. General study results and limits: Subsequent to radiotherapy plus ipilimumab, tumor-derived TCR clones underwent expansion in blood. Strongest reported response predictors: early blood clone changes and post-radiation interferon-beta.

CTLA-4 blockade using ipilimumab, together with focal radiation, was received by patients with chemo-refractory metastatic non-small-cell lung cancer. Sequencing used immunoSEQ multiplex PCR; TCRdb keeps in-frame clones, though not all of them. This sample yields more than 75,000 clones, of which 60% to 75% are seen a single time; about 3% belongs to the top ten. Sequencing was performed on peripheral blood, taken from a patient treated with radiotherapy plus ipilimumab. The chain joins TRBV11-3 to TRBJ2-7; TRBD1 matches 8 bases. This sequence was found in a human donor with non-small cell lung cancer who had a partial response to radiotherapy plus ipilimumab. Some clones in this sample may be carry-over from other donors' samples. The CDR3 is CASSSDRERPPEQYF. DNA for the CDR3: TGTGCCAGCAGCTCGGACAGGGAACGACCCCCAGAGCAGTACTTC.